This T cell receptor beta chain appears in the sequencing data of a study of shared clonotypes between healthy human individuals. Study in general: CD4 naive and memory got three plates each, CD8 naive two, CD8 memory one.

Replicate PCRs run on sorted subsets employed approximately 0.2 ug DNA, 25,000 to 35,000 T cell genomes. Repertoires were generated with immunoSEQ multiplex PCR, while TCRdb's copy carries only in-frame clones and drops some. The table lists 740,000 or so clones, 60% to 75% of them singletons. A few counts support this clone. The CDR3 covers 17 residues. Trimming stripped 4 bases from V and 3 bases from J, with 20 bases between. Germline-derived CDR1 and CDR2 are SGDLS and YYNGEE. The receptor's source is a woman in her 30s in good health. Source material: memory CD4+ T cells sorted from blood. Subset here: CD45RA-negative fraction. This chain uses TRBV9 with TRBJ2-4, with D maybe TRBD2 (6 bases). In DNA form, the CDR3 reads TGTGCCAGCAGCCCCACCTCGGGAGCCTCGGGCAAAAACATTCAGTACTTC. This gives the protein CASSPTSGASGKNIQYF.